This record covers a single TCR beta chain. The sample belongs to a study of blood T cell repertoires in COVID-19. Looking at the study overall: Sites across the United States, Italy and Spain contributed samples from acute and convalescent COVID-19.

Method: immunoSEQ multiplex PCR; TCRdb's copy keeps in-frame clones and lacks some. The table shows approximately 97,000 clones, with about 91% occurring only once. Followed longitudinally, the Seattle patients had been enrolled during active infection. In germline, CDR1 is SNHLY, CDR2 FYNNEI. The V and J ends lost 6 bases and 1 base, in that order; junction bases with no gene match: 5. The CDR3 runs to 14 residues. This chain connects TRBV2 to TRBJ1-1, with 7 bases matching TRBD1. The sequence was collected from a man aged 45 to 65 with COVID-19, enrolled during active disease. Sequencing was done on a sample of peripheral blood. The CDR3 spells CASREGQSNTEAFF. CDR3 DNA: TGTGCCAGCAGGGAGGGACAGTCGAACACTGAAGCTTTCTTT.